This entry features one TCR beta chain sequence. The antigen remains undetermined. The sample's treatment: oral pan-JAK inhibitor, 5-10 mg twice daily. Peripheral blood, together with lesional scalp punch biopsies, was collected from alopecia areata patients. The sample belongs to a study of CD8+ T cells in alopecia areata. Study in general: Patients in the study were on tofacitinib for 6 to 18 months, then off it for 6 months.

cDNA reverse transcribed from extracted RNA served as the sequencing template. Produced via immunoSEQ multiplex PCR; TCRdb's table is partial and in-frame only. Among approximately 200,000 clones listed, around two fifths were seen once. Study-wide results and caveats: The study found higher clonality in lesional than normal scalp, especially in alopecia totalis/universalis. It was observed that many expanded lesional clones persisted in scalp and blood during tofacitinib.

The germline gives CDR1 SGHNT, CDR2 YYREEE (reference sequence). CDR3 length: 15 amino acids. V dropped 2 bases and J dropped 5; count of bases not matched to a gene: 7. The origin of this receptor is a human donor with alopecia areata. J is TRBJ1-2 and V is TRBV5-4; 9 bases are a match to TRBD1. Source: CD4+ T cells sorted from blood, taken around week 36, from a patient treated with tofacitinib. This chain's CDR3 is CASSFTGGAGYGYTF. DNA for the CDR3: TGTGCCAGCAGCTTTACAGGGGGCGCGGGGTATGGCTACACCTTC.